A single sample gave rise to the 14 T cell receptor beta chains below, sequenced in a study of shared clonotypes between healthy human individuals. The repertoire was sequenced with immunoSEQ multiplex PCR; TCRdb's copy has only in-frame clones and lacks some. The table shows almost 750,000 clones, with 55% to 75% occurring only once. Sequenced sample: memory CD4+ T cells sorted from blood. Subset indicated: CD45RA-negative fraction. These receptors were taken from a woman in her thirties in good health.

This clone was counted between two and nine times. V and J are TRBV9 and TRBJ1-1, with 7 bases lining up with TRBD1. Trimming removed 2 bases from V and 4 bases from J; junction bases left unmatched: 8. The CDR3 covers 15 residues. The germline V gene has CDR1 SGDLS and CDR2 YYNGEE. CDR3 nucleotides: TGTGCCAGCAGCGTGGGAGGGGGCTACGGCACTGAAGCTTTCTTT. This gives the protein CASSVGGGYGTEAFF.

The table lists this clone with a count of one. This same CDR3 is encoded by further DNA sequences in the sample. The chain combines TRBV29-1 with TRBJ2-5; TRBD1 matches at 9 bases. J lost 5 bases, V lost 6 bases, and 7 bases had no gene match. Germline lookup yields CDR1 SQVTM and CDR2 ANQGSEA. This CDR3 is built from 13 residues. The CDR3 region is CSVVQGAGETQYF. CDR3 DNA: TGCAGCGTCGTACAGGGGGCTGGTGAGACCCAGTACTTC. Complete variable domain (other parts from reference TRBV29-1 and TRBJ2-5): SAVISQKPSRDICQRGTSLTIQCQVDSQVTMMFWYRQQPGQSLTLIATANQGSEATYESGFVIDKFPISRPNLTFSTLTVSNMSPEDSSIYLCSVVQGAGETQYFGPGTRLLVL.

This clone was picked up a small number of times. The V gene is TRBV19, the J gene TRBJ1-5, with 8 bases identical to TRBD1. The CDR3 sequence is 14 residues long. Germline assignment: CDR1 LNHDA and CDR2 SQIVND (reference sequence). The junction had 10 bases not matched to a gene; V was cut back by 4 bases and J by 11 bases. The DNA for the CDR3 is TGTGCCAGTAGTACCCGGACAGGGTCTCTTGCCCAGCATTTT. Translation: CASSTRTGSLAQHF.

Notes on this clone: Other DNA sequences from this sample encode an identical CDR3 as well. The chain recombines TRBV18 with TRBJ1-5; the match to TRBD1 covers 10 bases. V was pared by 2 bases and J by 5 bases, with 0 bases of the junction left unmatched. From germline, CDR1 is KGHSH and CDR2 LQKENI. This CDR3 region has 14 residues. The CDR3 coding sequence is TGTGCCAGCTCACCAGGGACAGGGGATCAGCCCCAGCATTTT. This codes for CASSPGTGDQPQHF.

J is TRBJ2-2 and V is TRBV28; TRBD2 matches 10 bases. Germline CDR1 reads MDHEN; CDR2 reads SYDVKM. V gave up 7 bases and J gave up 4 bases; unmatched junction bases: 6. The CDR3 totals 15 residues. CDR3 region: CASTPAGGVTGELFF. The CDR3 region has the DNA TGTGCCAGCACCCCAGCGGGAGGGGTCACCGGGGAGCTGTTTTTT.

This clone was found a few times. The genes are TRBV5-1 and TRBJ1-2; no definite D call. The CDR3 loop spans 14 amino acids. Germline values: CDR1 SGHRS, CDR2 YFSETQ. With 4 bases removed from V and 3 bases from J, the gap between germline ends came to 13 bases. CDR3 region: CASSPGSVDYGYTF. The CDR3 DNA sequence: TGCGCCAGCAGCCCCGGATCGGTGGACTATGGCTACACCTTC. Looking up the rest from reference TRBV5-1 and TRBJ1-2 gives the full variable domain: KAGVTQTPRYLIKTRGQQVTLSCSPISGHRSVSWYQQTPGQGLQFLFEYFSETQRNKGNFPGRFSGRQFSNSRSEMNVSTLELGDSALYLCASSPGSVDYGYTFGSGTRLTVV.

Only a few counts were recorded for this clone. A read error may explain this, as a much larger clone is one base away. The same CDR3 also results from other DNA sequences found in this sample. The CDR3 sequence is CASSLDSSSYNEQFF. The CDR3 region has the DNA TGCGCCAGCAGCTTGGATTCTAGCTCCTACAATGAGCAGTTCTTC. The gene calls are TRBV5-1 and TRBJ2-1; D remains unclear. Germline loops: CDR1 SGHRS, CDR2 YFSETQ. The CDR3 is made up of 15 amino acids. V was pared by 0 bases and J by 0 bases, with 7 bases between.

V usage is TRBV2 and J usage is TRBJ2-2, with D possibly being TRBD2 (6 bases). Trimming cost V 11 bases and J 3 bases, with 13 bases left between them. The length of the CDR3 is 13 residues. The germline CDR1 and CDR2 sequences are SNHLY and FYNNEI. CDR3 bases: TGTGCCCGCGGGACGGGCGACACCGGGGAGCTGTTTTTT. As protein: CARGTGDTGELFF.

This clone was recorded a few times. V gene TRBV28 combines with J gene TRBJ1-3, with a tentative D call TRBD1 (6 bases). From germline, CDR1 is MDHEN and CDR2 SYDVKM. V was clipped by 4 bases and J by 2 bases, with 15 bases between them. The CDR3 loop spans 16 amino acids. The CDR3 loop is CASSWTLTGTGNTIYF. CDR3 coding DNA: TGTGCCAGCAGTTGGACCCTAACAGGGACTGGAAACACCATATATTTT.

The table lists this clone with a few counts. The same CDR3 is also encoded by other DNA sequences in this sample. V is TRBV29-1 and J is TRBJ1-4, with D uncertain. Trimming shortened V by 6 bases and J by 5 bases, and 7 bases separated the two germline ends. There are 11 residues in the CDR3. Looked up from germline, CDR1 is SQVTM and CDR2 is ANQGSEA. In DNA form, the CDR3 reads TGCAGCGTGGAGGTCAATGAAAAACTGTTTTTT. Protein sequence: CSVEVNEKLFF.

The genes are TRBV11-3 and TRBJ2-7; 7 positions agree with TRBD1. The V and J ends lost 4 bases and 2 bases, in that order; junction bases with no gene match: 8. Looked up from germline, CDR1 is SGHNT and CDR2 is YENEEA. This CDR3 contains 15 residues. The CDR3 loop reads CASSSNPGQTYEQYF. CDR3 sequence (DNA): TGTGCCAGCAGCTCTAACCCGGGACAGACCTACGAGCAGTACTTC. Filled out from reference TRBV11-3 and TRBJ2-7, the complete variable domain reads EAGVVQSPRYKIIEKKQPVAFWCNPISGHNTLYWYLQNLGQGPELLIRYENEEAVDDSQLPKDRFSAERLKGVDSTLKIQPAELGDSAVYLCASSSNPGQTYEQYFGPGTRLTVT.

The gene calls are TRBV10-3 and TRBJ2-1; 7 bases align to TRBD2. V lost 4 bases, J lost 3 bases, and 3 bases stayed unmatched. Germline CDR1 reads ENHRY; CDR2 reads SYGVKD. The CDR3 is made up of 14 amino acids. Here the CDR3 DNA reads TGTGCCATCAGTGGGGGACTAAACTACAATGAGCAGTTCTTC. This translates into CAISGGLNYNEQFF.

The chain couples TRBV30 to TRBJ1-2; unclear D gene. V was clipped by 6 bases and J by 3 bases, with 14 bases between them. The germline V gene has CDR1 GTSNPN and CDR2 SVGIG (reference sequence). The CDR3 extends over 13 amino acids. This CDR3 reads CACTDRTDYGYTF. CDR3 nucleotide sequence: TGTGCCTGTACCGACCGCACAGACTATGGCTACACCTTC. The complete variable domain, with remaining parts taken from reference TRBV30 and TRBJ1-2, reads SQTIHQWPATLVQPVGSPLSLECTVEGTSNPNLYWYRQAAGRGLQLLFYSVGIGQISSEVPQNLSASRPQDRQFILSSKKLLLSDSGFYLCACTDRTDYGYTFGSGTRLTVV.

The chain employs TRBV6-5 and TRBJ2-7, with 7 bases matching TRBD2. Germline values: CDR1 MNHEY, CDR2 SVGAGI. CDR3 length equals 15 residues. Germline trimming cut 8 bases from V and 6 bases from J; bases unmatched to any gene: 16. The CDR3 bases are TGTGCCAGCGGTCCGGGGGGTTCCTCAGTCGGCGAGCAGTACTTC. Residues: CASGPGGSSVGEQYF.